This is a list of T cell receptor beta chains from one sample in a study of cytomegalovirus exposure and HLA in healthy donors. The data were produced by immunoSEQ multiplex PCR, yet TCRdb's version contains in-frame clones alone and is incomplete. The sample holds some 130,000 clones, roughly 83% seen once. The sequencing sample was made of PBMCs. The receptors stem from a man aged 18 to 35 in good health and CMV-seronegative. CDR3s include the opening cysteine and the closing phenylalanine or tryptophan. The D gene is left open where the match is weak. Only some rows state a clone size, as once, few, many or a class for expanded clones.

TRBJ1-1 | TRBV28 | NA | NA | CASSLLRGLRSFGTEAFF | TGTGCCAGCAGTCTCCTCAGGGGACTAAGAAGCTTCGGCACTGAAGCTTTCTTT
TRBJ2-3 | TRBV7-2 | NA | NA | CASSLYTDTQYF | TGTGCCAGCAGCCTCTACACAGATACGCAGTATTTT
TRBJ2-2 | TRBV7-9 | NA | NA | CASSTPTGFTGELFF | TGTGCCAGCAGCACGCCTACAGGTTTTACCGGGGAGCTGTTTTTT
TRBJ2-1 | TRBV11-2 | NA | TRBD1 | CASRRTGGYNEQFF | TGTGCCAGCAGAAGGACAGGGGGCTACAATGAGCAGTTCTTC
TRBJ1-4 | TRBV18 | once | NA | CASSTQRGKDEKLFF | TGTGCCAGCTCGACCCAAAGGGGGAAGGATGAAAAACTGTTTTTT
TRBJ2-1 | TRBV27 | NA | TRBD1 | CASSLSAQQGAGFQFF | TGTGCCAGCAGTTTATCGGCTCAACAGGGGGCGGGTTTTCAGTTCTTC
TRBJ1-5 | TRBV7-9 | NA | NA | CSSSRQSNQPQHF | TGTTCCAGCAGTCGACAGAGCAATCAGCCCCAGCATTTT
TRBJ2-5 | TRBV7-9 | NA | TRBD2 | CASSYTLAGGGETQYF | TGTGCCAGCAGCTATACCCTAGCGGGAGGAGGGGAGACCCAGTACTTC
TRBJ1-6 | TRBV11-2 | once | NA | CASSLAPVHF | TGTGCCAGCAGCTTAGCCCCGGTTCACTTT
TRBJ1-6 | TRBV11-2 | NA | NA | CASSPLRGDSPLHF | TGTGCCAGCAGCCCTTTGCGGGGAGATTCACCCCTCCACTTT
TRBJ2-7 | TRBV10-3 | NA | TRBD1 | CAIRDRAYEQYF | TGTGCCATCCGGGACAGGGCATACGAGCAGTACTTC
TRBJ1-1 | TRBV18 | NA | NA | CASSPPWAGASETLVAFF | TGTGCCAGCTCACCACCTTGGGCAGGGGCGTCCGAAACGCTCGTGGCTTTCTTT
TRBJ2-7 | TRBV11-2 | NA | NA | CASSSTDYEQYF | TGTGCCAGCAGCTCGACAGACTACGAGCAGTACTTC
TRBJ1-2 | TRBV7-9 | NA | NA | CASSSGRGRINYGYTF | TGTGCCAGCAGCTCGGGGAGGGGCAGGATTAACTATGGCTACACCTTC
TRBJ1-2 | TRBV2 | NA | NA | CASREDIANYGYTF | TGTGCCAGCCGGGAGGACATCGCTAACTATGGCTACACCTTC
TRBJ2-1 | TRBV7-7 | NA | NA | CASSLESLSGEQFF | TGTGCTAGCAGCTTAGAGTCACTGTCGGGTGAGCAGTTCTTC
TRBJ1-4 | TRBV28 | NA | TRBD1 | CASSSTRQGGNEKLFF | TGTGCCAGCAGTTCGACTCGACAGGGAGGTAATGAAAAACTGTTTTTT
TRBJ1-4 | TRBV7-2 | NA | NA | CASSLEWRAANEKLFF | TGTGCCAGCAGCTTAGAGTGGCGGGCCGCTAATGAAAAACTGTTTTTT
TRBJ2-1 | TRBV5-1 | NA | TRBD2 | CASSVSGGGSYNEQFF | TGCGCCAGCAGCGTTAGCGGGGGGGGCTCCTACAATGAGCAGTTCTTC
TRBJ1-2 | TRBV28 | NA | NA | CASSVTGGPLYGYTF | TGTGCCAGCAGTGTTACCGGGGGTCCCCTCTATGGCTACACCTTC
TRBJ2-3 | TRBV6-5 | NA | TRBD1 | CASRGGLAADTQYF | TGTGCCAGCAGAGGGGGCCTAGCCGCAGATACGCAGTATTTT
TRBJ2-1 | TRBV6-1 | NA | TRBD2 | CASSFGGSIGEQFF | TGTGCCAGCAGTTTTGGCGGGAGCATTGGTGAGCAGTTCTTC
TRBJ1-5 | TRBV18 | NA | TRBD1 | CASSQTGTDYQPQHF | TGTGCCAGCTCACAAACCGGGACAGATTATCAGCCCCAGCATTTT
TRBJ1-4 | TRBV28 | NA | NA | CASMLYWESNEKLFF | TGTGCCAGCATGCTCTATTGGGAGTCTAATGAAAAACTGTTTTTT
TRBJ1-2 | TRBV28 | once | NA | CASSTRGSVANYGYTF | TGTGCCAGCAGTACCAGAGGGTCAGTAGCTAACTATGGCTACACCTTC
TRBJ1-5 | TRBV6-5 | once | NA | CASSYSFRDQPQHF | TGTGCCAGCAGTTACTCGTTCAGGGATCAGCCCCAGCATTTT
TRBJ2-5 | TRBV18 | NA | TRBD1 | CASQGQGDMETQYF | TGTGCCAGCCAAGGACAGGGTGATATGGAGACCCAGTACTTC
TRBJ2-3 | TRBV18 | NA | NA | CASSPTGWGTDTQYF | TGTGCCAGCTCACCTACAGGGTGGGGCACAGATACGCAGTATTTT
TRBJ2-3 | TRBV5-1 | once | TRBD1 | CASSPSGTGPDTQYF | TGCGCCAGCAGCCCCTCCGGGACAGGCCCAGATACGCAGTATTTT
TRBJ2-7 | TRBV7-9 | NA | TRBD2 | CASSPRTSGRTLSSYEQYF | TGTGCCAGCAGCCCGAGGACTAGCGGGAGGACTTTGAGCTCCTACGAGCAGTACTTC
TRBJ1-2 | TRBV6-5 | NA | NA | CASSYSSGANYGYTF | TGTGCCAGCAGTTACTCGTCCGGGGCTAACTATGGCTACACCTTC
TRBJ2-1 | TRBV4-1 | NA | NA | CASSQDLVGGYNEQFF | TGCGCCAGCAGCCAAGATTTGGTGGGCGGGTACAATGAGCAGTTCTTC
TRBJ1-1 | TRBV2 | few | NA | CASKVRENTEAFF | TGTGCCAGCAAAGTCAGGGAGAACACTGAAGCTTTCTTT
TRBJ2-1 | TRBV5-1 | few | TRBD1 | CASSAGQGAPNGQFF | TGCGCCAGCAGCGCGGGACAGGGGGCCCCAAACGGGCAGTTCTTC
TRBJ2-4 | TRBV6-5 | NA | TRBD2 | CASSSIAGGRVQYF | TGTGCCAGCAGCTCCATAGCGGGAGGGCGGGTTCAGTACTTC
TRBJ1-5 | TRBV6-6 | NA | TRBD1 | CASGQGSDQPQHF | TGTGCCAGCGGACAGGGGAGTGATCAGCCCCAGCATTTT
TRBJ1-1 | TRBV7-3 | NA | NA | CASSPTGGRSTEAFF | TGTGCCAGCAGCCCCACGGGGGGAAGAAGCACTGAAGCTTTCTTT
TRBJ1-2 | TRBV7-2 | NA | TRBD1 | CASREGTGLVRFDTF | TGTGCCAGCAGAGAAGGGACAGGACTAGTAAGGTTCGACACCTTC
TRBJ2-5 | TRBV4-1 | NA | TRBD1 | CASSQGPPRGQQETQYF | TGCGCCAGCAGCCAAGGCCCCCCGAGGGGGCAACAAGAGACCCAGTACTTC
TRBJ2-1 | TRBV10-3 | few | TRBD2 | CAISGLAGTGNEQFF | TGTGCCATCAGTGGGTTAGCGGGGACGGGCAATGAGCAGTTCTTC
TRBJ2-1 | TRBV18 | NA | TRBD2 | CASSLQTSVIYNEQFF | TGTGCCAGCTCACTTCAGACTAGCGTGATTTACAATGAGCAGTTCTTC
TRBJ1-2 | TRBV6-1 | NA | NA | CASSDFANYGYTF | TGTGCCAGCAGTGACTTCGCTAACTATGGCTACACCTTC
TRBJ1-5 | TRBV9 | once | NA | CASSVTGDSNQPQHF | TGTGCCAGCAGCGTTACAGGAGATAGCAATCAGCCCCAGCATTTT
TRBJ2-7 | TRBV9 | NA | TRBD2 | CASSVGLAGVMYEQYF | TGTGCCAGCAGCGTAGGACTAGCGGGAGTCATGTACGAGCAGTACTTC
TRBJ2-3 | TRBV27 | NA | NA | CASTLMGVGSDTQYF | TGTGCCAGCACCTTGATGGGAGTCGGGTCAGATACGCAGTATTTT
TRBJ2-3 | TRBV7-9 | NA | NA | CASSLTGEGTQYF | TGTGCCAGCTCTCTAACGGGAGAGGGGACGCAGTATTTT
TRBJ2-5 | TRBV28 | NA | NA | CASSPSVVAVIVEETQYF | TGTGCCAGCAGCCCATCTGTCGTTGCGGTCATCGTTGAGGAGACCCAGTACTTC
TRBJ2-1 | TRBV7-9 | NA | TRBD1 | CASSSVGDSPHSSYNEQFF | TGTGCCAGCAGCTCCGTCGGGGACAGTCCACACTCCTCCTACAATGAGCAGTTCTTC
TRBJ2-7 | TRBV19 | once | NA | CASSIDFAQGFYEQYF | TGTGCCAGTAGTATAGACTTCGCTCAGGGTTTCTACGAGCAGTACTTC
TRBJ2-7 | TRBV5-5 | NA | NA | CASSFSGTSSSYEQYF | TGTGCCAGCAGCTTCTCAGGGACATCGAGCTCCTACGAGCAGTACTTC
TRBJ2-1 | TRBV6-6 | NA | NA | CASSSQLVSSYNEQFF | TGTGCCAGCAGCTCACAACTAGTGAGCTCCTACAATGAGCAGTTCTTC
TRBJ1-1 | TRBV6-5 | NA | TRBD1 | CAGPGGAGTEAFF | TGTGCCGGACCAGGGGGCGCGGGGACTGAAGCTTTCTTT
TRBJ2-5 | TRBV6-6 | NA | TRBD1 | CARRDRGWQETQYF | TGTGCCAGGAGGGACAGGGGATGGCAAGAGACCCAGTACTTC
TRBJ2-3 | TRBV28 | NA | NA | CASTPLSRETDTQYF | TGTGCCAGCACCCCTTTAAGTCGGGAGACAGATACGCAGTATTTT
TRBJ2-7 | TRBV7-7 | NA | TRBD2 | CASSPGLASYEQYF | TGTGCTAGCAGCCCTGGACTAGCTTCCTACGAGCAGTACTTC
TRBJ2-7 | TRBV27 | once | TRBD2 | CASSDAGTSEYEQYF | TGTGCCAGCAGTGATGCCGGGACTAGCGAATACGAGCAGTACTTC
TRBJ1-1 | TRBV10-3 | few | NA | CAIGQNTEAFF | TGTGCCATCGGCCAGAACACTGAAGCTTTCTTT